This T cell receptor beta chain originates from a study of immune evolution from preneoplasia to lung adenocarcinoma (dated by TCRdb to the early 2020s). About the study as a whole: HLA loss of heterozygosity was observed in about 7%, 15% and 30% of AIS, MIA and ADC lesions, respectively, and was not observed in any AAH lesions. Immune contexture across lung adenocarcinoma precursors and invasive adenocarcinoma was profiled using immune gene expression, TCR sequencing and multiplex immunofluorescence. Resected precursor lesions (AAH, AIS, MIA) and invasive adenocarcinomas were compared against paired morphologically normal lung tissue. The sample size depended on which specimens were available, not on a prior power calculation. The immune data were integrated with whole exome sequencing and methylation data obtained from the same cohort of nodules. The overall cohort comprised 53 patients with pulmonary nodules who underwent surgical resection. A total of some 53 patients contributed TCR sequencing data. According to the study, around 99 samples were used for TCR sequencing. POLYSOLVER was used to infer class I HLA alleles from exome data, and LOHHLA was used to detect allele-specific HLA loss. What the work shows at the level of the full study, not this receptor alone: The findings rested on association rather than direct causation, and larger cohorts with long-term follow-up and longitudinal biopsies were considered necessary. Compared with EGFR-mutant or double wild-type lesions, KRAS-mutant nodules had the highest T cell clonality. The highest clonality was observed in normal lung, whereas higher T cell density and diversity but lower clonality appeared to be present in later-stage lesions. The highest top T cell clone frequencies were observed in normal lung, and a progressive decrease in top T cell clone frequencies appeared to occur from AAH through AIS, MIA and invasive adenocarcinoma. All patients were from Japan and China, so applicability to Western populations was uncertain.

Using the immunoSEQ hsTCRbeta Kit, TCR beta CDR3 regions were sequenced from DNA. The original methods were these. TCR sequencing data were analysed with the ImmunoSEQ Analyzer. T cell clonality was defined as 1 minus Pielou's evenness, as computed on productive rearrangements. The inverse Simpson index, applied to productive templates, was used to measure T cell diversity. T cell density was defined as TCR beta template counts normalized to usable DNA, with usable DNA estimated by amplifying and sequencing housekeeping genes. TCR metrics were compared across histologic stages using two-sided Kruskal-Wallis tests. TCRdb retrieved this table from immuneACCESS and kept in-frame rearrangements only. Not all clones are present; in checked studies, unresolved V genes account for under half, and no reason is known for the remainder. V, J and clone size are those of that table, while D and trimming were read from the DNA. The sample table records approximately 10,000 clones; 77% of these occur just once. The top ten constitute under 7% of the sample.

Patients underwent resection in Japan or China between about 2013 and 2017. Two lung cancer pathologists independently confirmed the histologic diagnosis of each case on H&E slides. To enrich premalignant or tumor cells for nucleic acid extraction, macro-dissection was performed after pathologic assessment. The AllPrep DNA/RNA FFPE Kit was used to isolate DNA from FFPE tissue. Notes on this clone: Its recognized antigen is unknown. No much larger clone is present one base from it, and per-base qualities are unavailable.

CDR3 length: 14 amino acids, cysteine to phenylalanine. The kept DNA is CDR3 alone, 42 bases in frame from the first base. CDR1 and CDR2, looked up from the germline V gene, are SGHAT and FQNNGV. Relative to germline, V is 5 bases shorter and J is 4 bases shorter, with 14 bases between their ends. The material sequenced was FFPE lung adenocarcinoma in situ tissue. The sample's cell subset or site label, decoded: preinvasive adenocarcinoma in situ (AIS). The origin of this receptor is a person between 60 and 80 years old with lung adenocarcinoma. The V and J genes are TRBV11-2 and TRBJ1-2, with the D gene not clear enough to name. The CDR3 region reads CASSKTLGSYGYTF. The DNA sequence is as follows: TGTGCCAGCAGCAAAACGTTGGGCAGCTATGGCTACACCTTC. With the rest looked up from the reference TRBV11-2 and TRBJ1-2 genes rather than sequenced, the full variable domain is EAGVAQSPRYKIIEKRQSVAFWCNPISGHATLYWYQQILGQGPKLLIQFQNNGVVDDSQLPKDRFSAERLKGVDSTLKIQPAKLEDSAVYLCASSKTLGSYGYTFGSGTRLTVV.